The 8 T cell receptor beta chains presented below share a single source sample, sequenced in a study of identical twins. Each CDR3 protein is one row after TCRdb ran MiXCR on the 5' RACE reads. The sample carries fewer than 500,000 distinct CDR3 sequences, 20% to 30% recorded once. This same sample was also part of a study on T cells expressing NK-cell markers.

The sample comprised CD4+ T cells sorted from blood. The receptors here all came from a woman aged 18-29 years in good health.

The rearrangement joins TRBV7-8 to TRBJ1-5; D possibly corresponds to TRBD1 (5 bases). The CDR3 spans 15 residues. V lost 3 bases, J lost 4 bases, and 13 bases lay in between. Germline V gene data show CDR1 as SGHVS and CDR2 as FQNEAQ. CDR3 in amino acids: CASSFFGRVNQPQHF. The CDR3 DNA sequence: TGTGCCAGCAGCTTTTTCGGCAGGGTTAATCAGCCCCAGCATTTT.

This clonotype was seen only a few times. The CDR3 bases are TGTGCCAGCAGTACCCCTGAAACAGGGTTCTACGAGCAGTACTTC. The encoded protein is CASSTPETGFYEQYF. The V call is TRBV6-1, the J call TRBJ2-7, with D possibly matching TRBD1 (6 bases). With 5 bases removed from V and 3 bases from J, the gap between germline ends came to 17 bases. Germline CDR1 is MNHNS and CDR2 is SASEGT. The length of the CDR3 is 15 residues.

This clonotype was seen only a few times. DNA for the CDR3: TGTGCCACACGATCGAGGGGTCGGGTCAATGAGCAGTTCTTC. This codes for CATRSRGRVNEQFF. This rearrangement joins TRBV6-2 or TRBV6-3 to TRBJ2-1, with D perhaps assigned TRBD1 or TRBD2 (5 bases each). Germline V gene sequence: CDR1 MNHEY, CDR2 SVGEGT. The CDR3 extends over 14 amino acids. V lost 10 bases to trimming and J lost 6 bases, with 19 bases between them.

The V and J genes are TRBV20-1 and TRBJ2-1, with D maybe TRBD2 (5 bases). Trimming left V 1 base short and J 8 bases short, with 12 bases between. The CDR3 has 13 amino acids. Germline V lookup: CDR1 DFQATT, CDR2 SNEGSKA (reference sequence). The CDR3 DNA reads TGCAGTGCTAGAGTACCGGGGAAGGATGAGCAGTTCTTC. It encodes CSARVPGKDEQFF.

This chain links TRBV10-3 with TRBJ2-2; D remains ambiguous. This CDR3 is 12 amino acids long. Trimming stripped 6 bases from V and 6 bases from J, with 8 bases between. Germline V gene lookup returns CDR1 ENHRY and CDR2 SYGVKD. CDR3 sequence (DNA): TGTGCCATCAGCCCTCCGGCCGGGGAGCTGTTTTTT. Translated, it gives CAISPPAGELFF.

This clonotype was observed at least ten times. The rearrangement joins TRBV5-1 to TRBJ2-1; TRBD1 is a possible D gene (6 bases). CDR1 SGHRS and CDR2 YFSETQ come from the germline V gene. This CDR3 is built from 12 residues. V was pared by 4 bases and J by 6 bases, with 8 bases between. The CDR3 here is CASSGQFNEQFF. CDR3 nucleotides: TGCGCCAGCAGCGGACAGTTCAATGAGCAGTTCTTC.

J is TRBJ1-2 and V is TRBV7-2, with D possibly TRBD1 on 5 matching bases. Germline-derived CDR1 and CDR2 are SGHTA and FQGNSA. This CDR3 contains 14 residues. V was shortened by 5 bases and J by 0 bases, with 10 bases between the two germline ends. The CDR3 nucleotides are TGTGCCAGCAGCATGCGGGACGCTAACTATGGCTACACCTTC. Encoded protein: CASSMRDANYGYTF.

This clonotype was seen a handful of times. In DNA form, the CDR3 reads TGCAGTGCGGGCCCGGACAGGGGAACCTACAATGAGCAGTTCTTC. It translates to CSAGPDRGTYNEQFF. This rearrangement joins TRBV20-1 to TRBJ2-1; 9 positions match TRBD1. V lost 6 bases to trimming and J lost 2 bases; unmatched junction nucleotides: 8. The CDR3 extends over 15 amino acids. Germline CDR1 is DFQATT and CDR2 is SNEGSKA (reference sequence).